Given below is one T cell receptor beta chain in context. The antigen this receptor binds is unknown. Qualities for individual bases were not recorded, and no much larger clone is one base off. The sample belongs to a study of T cell responses to AZD1222 COVID-19 vaccine (dated by TCRdb to 2020 to 2022). Background on the whole study: AZD1222 recipients with second doses at about 4 weeks or about 12 weeks were pooled, because spike-specific TCR depth and breadth did not differ between schedules. A total of roughly 240 trial participants underwent TCR sequencing, of whom around 200 received two doses of AZD1222 and about 25 received two doses of the MenACWY control vaccine. Trial participants were enrolled by age into subgroups of 18-55, 56-69 and 70-plus years, and approximately 150, 30 and 60 TCR-sequenced participants, respectively, were included in these subgroups.

The CDR3 regions of human TCRbeta chains were subjected to immunosequencing. Regarding the original processing steps: TCRs in the repertoires were matched against a reference library of SARS-CoV-2-specific TCRs that had been generated with the MIRA antigen-specificity platform. Breadth was defined as the fraction of unique TCRs that were SARS-CoV-2-associated, and depth was defined as the fraction of total T cells that were SARS-CoV-2-associated. Using the MIRA data, every spike-specific TCR was mapped to the spike region that the TCR reacted to and assigned to either a CD4 or a CD8 class. Log10-transformed breadth and depth values were compared by one-way ANOVA with Sidak's multiple comparisons tests. TCRdb stores this immuneACCESS table with in-frame sequences only. Part of the clones is absent; in the studies checked, under half of the shortfall reflects unresolved V genes, and no reason is known for the rest. The DNA was the basis for D and trimming; V, J and clone size are from that table. For this sample the table gives 20,000 to 25,000 clones, of which 82% were detected only once. The ten largest account for roughly 40% of the sample.

The time point label on this specimen signifies: baseline before first vaccination. Vaccinee samples came from UK trials COV001 and COV002, including a single-blind randomized controlled phase 2/3 trial of AZD1222 (ChAdOx1 nCoV-19) in healthy adults. For TCRbeta chain sequencing, PBMC samples were collected from trial participants at day 0 and at day 28 after the second dose. The CDR3 covers 12 residues, taking in both the cysteine and the phenylalanine. The only DNA kept is the CDR3, 36 bases in frame from the first base. According to the germline V gene, CDR1 reads SQVTM and CDR2 reads ANQGSEA. Here is what the overall study found, with its caveats: Spike-specific TCR breadth and depth rose significantly after two AZD1222 doses compared with day 0 and with MenACWY recipients. Conclusions about previously exposed vaccinees were limited because only six AZD1222 recipients were SARS-CoV-2 seropositive at baseline. Because no samples from the day 14 peak response were available, repertoires could be characterized only after the peak T cell response. Nearly half of unique spike-specific TCRs reportedly recognized epitopes outside regions mutated in the B.1.351 and B.1.1.7 variants. Participants were mostly white British and included more females than males, and it was suggested by the authors that clonal diversity may have been underestimated. In the small 56-69-year group, the increase in depth fell short of significance, most likely because of low power. The vaccine-associated CD4 TCRs covered the entire spike protein, and the dominant responses fell in regions 160-218 and 743-854.

The chain uses TRBV29-1 and TRBJ2-1; the central 7 bases match TRBD2. Sequenced material: peripheral blood, taken on day 0 of AZD1222 vaccination. The clonotype comes from an adult in good health. Here is the DNA: TGCAGGGTCGGCGGGGGATACAATGAGCAGTTCTTC. Translated, it reads CRVGGGYNEQFF.